These 23 T cell receptor beta chains were all obtained from the same sample, sequenced in a study of cytomegalovirus exposure and HLA in healthy donors. PCR primers comprised 60 Vbeta and 13 Jbeta primers. Generated by immunoSEQ multiplex PCR, the TCRdb table keeps only in-frame clones and is missing some. Among around 94,000 clones listed, 70% to 85% were seen once. Specimen: PBMCs. The receptors were sampled from a man between 18 and 29 years old in good health and CMV-seronegative.

This sequence joins TRBV5-1 and TRBJ2-3; a possible D gene is TRBD2 (6 bases). Germline loops: CDR1 SGHRS, CDR2 YFSETQ. The CDR3 loop spans 16 amino acids. V shed 4 bases and J shed 2 bases, with 17 bases lying between them. CDR3 amino acids: CASSRRGESPTDTQYF. The CDR3 coding sequence is TGCGCCAGCAGCCGGCGGGGAGAGTCCCCCACAGATACGCAGTATTTT.

CDR3 sequence (DNA): TGTGCCAGCAGCCCAATGGCCCTGGACAGGGGTCCCATACTGAACACTGAAGCTTTCTTT. Residues: CASSPMALDRGPILNTEAFF. The chain combines TRBV7-3 with TRBJ1-1, with 9 bases fitting TRBD1. The germline gives CDR1 SGHTA, CDR2 FQGTGA. V shed 5 bases, J shed 0 bases, and the junction held 19 bases outside the gene matches. CDR3 length: 20 residues.

The V gene is TRBV30, the J gene TRBJ2-3; TRBD1 matches 10 bases. CDR1 and CDR2 (germline): GTSNPN, SVGIG (reference sequence). V shed 4 bases, J shed 4 bases, and the junction held 2 bases outside the gene matches. The CDR3 is 13 amino acids. The CDR3 spells CAWMGTGADTQYF. CDR3 nucleotide sequence: TGTGCCTGGATGGGGACAGGGGCAGATACGCAGTATTTT.

The chain has TRBV4-1 and TRBJ2-5; D is unresolved. CDR1 is MGHRA and CDR2 is YSYEKL in the germline V gene. The CDR3 sequence is 16 residues long. V dropped 3 bases and J dropped 4 bases, with 18 bases sitting between them. The CDR3 nucleotides read TGCGCCAGCAGCCAGAGCCGAGCTGTGGTCGGAGAGACCCAGTACTTC. Translating gives CASSQSRAVVGETQYF.

The chain employs TRBV29-1 and TRBJ1-2; 7 bases align to TRBD1. The V and J ends lost 7 bases and 8 bases, in that order; junction bases with no gene match: 10. Germline-derived CDR1 and CDR2 are SQVTM and ANQGSEA. The CDR3 contains 12 residues. The CDR3 DNA is TGCAGCGCTGCGACAGGGCAACGGGGCTACACCTTC. The encoded protein is CSAATGQRGYTF. The entire variable domain, with the rest obtained from reference TRBV29-1 and TRBJ1-2, is as follows: SAVISQKPSRDICQRGTSLTIQCQVDSQVTMMFWYRQQPGQSLTLIATANQGSEATYESGFVIDKFPISRPNLTFSTLTVSNMSPEDSSIYLCSAATGQRGYTFGSGTRLTVV.

CDR3: CASGDYSNQPQHF. The CDR3 region has the DNA TGTGCCAGCGGGGACTATAGCAATCAGCCCCAGCATTTT. The V and J genes are TRBV6-6 and TRBJ1-5; TRBD1 might be the D (5 bases). The V gene lost 8 bases and the J gene lost 0 bases, with 8 bases spanning the gap. Germline V gene data show CDR1 as MNHNY and CDR2 as SVGAGI (reference sequence). The CDR3 contains 13 residues.

The rearrangement links TRBV6-5 to TRBJ1-1; TRBD1 matches 7 bases. With V trimmed by 2 bases and J by 6 bases, 6 bases remained unmatched. Germline loops: CDR1 MNHEY, CDR2 SVGAGI. The CDR3 runs to 14 residues. The CDR3 DNA follows: TGTGCCAGCAGTTACGAGGGGGCTGGGGCTGAAGCTTTCTTT. Residues: CASSYEGAGAEAFF.

This chain uses TRBV30 with TRBJ1-1; tentative D call: TRBD1 (5 bases). The CDR3 spans 14 residues. V was cut by 3 bases and J by 3 bases, with 14 bases left in between. CDR1 and CDR2 from the germline V gene are GTSNPN and SVGIG (reference sequence). CDR3 residues: CAWRGDSYYTEAFF. The CDR3 DNA reads as TGTGCCTGGAGAGGAGACAGCTATTACACTGAAGCTTTCTTT. Looking up the rest from reference TRBV30 and TRBJ1-1 gives the full variable domain: SQTIHQWPATLVQPVGSPLSLECTVEGTSNPNLYWYRQAAGRGLQLLFYSVGIGQISSEVPQNLSASRPQDRQFILSSKKLLLSDSGFYLCAWRGDSYYTEAFFGQGTRLTVV.

This chain links TRBV2 with TRBJ1-3; possibly TRBD1 for D (5 bases). Trimming removed 8 bases from V and 4 bases from J, with 24 bases in between. CDR1 is SNHLY and CDR2 is FYNNEI in the germline V gene. The CDR3 has 17 residues. The CDR3 sequence: CASRLRGRLLEGNTIYF. The DNA for the CDR3 is TGTGCCAGCCGACTGCGGGGACGGTTACTTGAGGGAAACACCATATATTTT.

This clone was detected a few times. J is TRBJ1-2 and V is TRBV9; D ambiguous. The CDR3 loop spans 13 amino acids. V was clipped by 0 bases and J by 4 bases, with 7 bases between them. Germline V gene data show CDR1 as SGDLS and CDR2 as YYNGEE. CDR3 sequence reads: CASSVDQVYGYTF. CDR3 coding DNA: TGTGCCAGCAGCGTAGACCAGGTCTATGGCTACACCTTC. Full variable domain (missing parts from reference TRBV9 and TRBJ1-2): DSGVTQTPKHLITATGQRVTLRCSPRSGDLSVYWYQQSLDQGLQFLIQYYNGEERAKGNILERFSAQQFPDLHSELNLSSLELGDSALYFCASSVDQVYGYTFGSGTRLTVV.

The rearrangement links TRBV30 to TRBJ2-3, with D unresolved. Trimming removed 2 bases at V and 6 bases at J, with 9 bases between. This CDR3 spans 12 amino acids. Germline loops: CDR1 GTSNPN, CDR2 SVGIG (reference sequence). The CDR3 sequence is CAWSLGQDTQYF. The CDR3 DNA is TGTGCCTGGAGTCTTGGCCAGGATACGCAGTATTTT.

The chain joins TRBV28 to TRBJ2-7; D is perhaps TRBD2 (6 bases). V gave up 0 bases and J gave up 3 bases, with 9 bases separating them. The germline V gene encodes CDR1 MDHEN and CDR2 SYDVKM. The CDR3 spans 14 residues. CDR3 region: CASSLWGGDYEQYF. The CDR3 DNA sequence: TGTGCCAGCAGTTTATGGGGGGGTGACTACGAGCAGTACTTC.

This clone was counted once. This chain connects TRBV6-6 to TRBJ2-5; 12 bases fit TRBD2. Per the germline V gene, CDR1 is MNHNY and CDR2 is SVGAGI (reference sequence). After removal of 6 bases from V and 4 bases from J, the junction contained 9 bases not matched to a gene. The CDR3 runs to 16 residues. Here the CDR3 DNA reads TGTGCCAGCAGCCAAGCTAGCGGGAGGGTCGTAGAGACCCAGTACTTC. Translated: CASSQASGRVVETQYF.

This clone was detected only a few times. The chain couples TRBV30 to TRBJ1-5; 10 bases fit TRBD1. V shed 4 bases and J 5 bases; nucleotides not matched to a gene: 14. Germline V lookup: CDR1 GTSNPN, CDR2 SVGIG (reference sequence). This CDR3 is 17 amino acids long. CDR3 nucleotides: TGTGCCTGGAATGGGACAGGGGAAGGGAATGTAGATCAGCCCCAGCATTTT. It specifies CAWNGTGEGNVDQPQHF.

The chain joins TRBV29-1 to TRBJ2-1; TRBD2 agrees at 13 bases. Per the germline V gene, CDR1 is SQVTM and CDR2 is ANQGSEA. The CDR3 spans 14 residues. V gave up 8 bases and J gave up 9 bases; unmatched junction bases: 10. CDR3: CSSTGTSGMGEQFF. In nucleotides, the CDR3 is TGCAGCTCGACCGGGACTAGCGGGATGGGTGAGCAGTTCTTC.

This clone occurred once. The J gene is TRBJ1-2, the V gene TRBV19, with unresolved D. The CDR3 is made up of 16 amino acids. Germline V gene lookup returns CDR1 LNHDA and CDR2 SQIVND (reference sequence). V lost 7 bases to trimming and J lost 7 bases, with 25 bases between them. CDR3 sequence: CASTTPPPGRGLGYTF. The CDR3 DNA follows: TGTGCCAGTACCACTCCCCCCCCGGGCCGAGGACTTGGCTACACCTTC.

The rearrangement joins TRBV11-2 to TRBJ1-3; D is ambiguous. Trimming removed 0 bases at V and 4 bases at J, with 10 bases between. This CDR3 contains 15 residues. Germline CDR1 SGHAT, CDR2 FQNNGV. Here the CDR3 DNA reads TGTGCCAGCAGCTTAGATCCCGGGGTCGGAAACACCATATATTTT. Translation: CASSLDPGVGNTIYF.

V is TRBV29-1 and J is TRBJ1-2, with 8 nucleotides matching TRBD1. Germline CDR1 and CDR2: SQVTM and ANQGSEA. V lost 7 bases to trimming and J lost 2 bases; unmatched junction nucleotides: 6. The CDR3 runs to 13 residues. The DNA for the CDR3 is TGCAGCGAGGGGCAGGGGGCGAACTATGGCTACACCTTC. The encoded protein is CSEGQGANYGYTF.

The rearrangement uses TRBV2 and TRBJ2-7; TRBD1 agrees at 10 bases. Trimming at V came to 8 bases and at J to 3 bases, leaving 10 bases not matched to a gene. The CDR3 totals 15 residues. Per germline, CDR1 SNHLY and CDR2 FYNNEI. The CDR3 loop is CASEAGTGDFYEQYF. In DNA form, the CDR3 reads TGTGCCAGCGAGGCGGGGACAGGGGATTTCTACGAGCAGTACTTC.

V usage is TRBV29-1 and J usage is TRBJ2-7, with TRBD1 as a possible D gene (6 bases). Germline V gene lookup returns CDR1 SQVTM and CDR2 ANQGSEA. CDR3 size: 12 residues. Trimming removed 3 bases from V and 6 bases from J, with 12 bases in between. CDR3 sequence (DNA): TGCAGCGTTGATGGGCAGGGGCCCGAGCAGTACTTC. Amino acids: CSVDGQGPEQYF.

The rearrangement joins TRBV7-2 to TRBJ2-7; TRBD1 matches at 7 bases. Germline CDR1 SGHTA, CDR2 FQGNSA. CDR3 length equals 13 residues. The trim removed 4 bases at V and 6 bases at J, leaving 6 bases unmatched. In DNA form, the CDR3 reads TGTGCCAGCAGCTCGACAGGGATCTCCGAGCAGTACTTC. This sequence encodes CASSSTGISEQYF.

V gene TRBV19 combines with J gene TRBJ1-3, with TRBD1 as a possible D gene (5 bases). V was trimmed by 11 bases and J by 1 base, leaving 12 bases between them. There are 13 residues in the CDR3. Germline V gene lookup returns CDR1 LNHDA and CDR2 SQIVND (reference sequence). The CDR3 DNA follows: TGTGCCTCCAGGGTTAGGTCTGGAAACACCATATATTTT. Protein sequence: CASRVRSGNTIYF.

The DNA of the CDR3 is TGCGCCAGCAGCTCCGGGACAGCGGTCTCCTACAATGAGCAGTTCTTC. Translated: CASSSGTAVSYNEQFF. The V gene is TRBV10-1, the J gene TRBJ2-1, with 7 bases aligning to TRBD1. The CDR3 contains 16 residues. CDR1 is WNHNN, CDR2 SYGVQD, per germline (reference sequence). V lost 6 bases and J lost 0; bases outside the gene matches: 8.